The 7 T cell receptor beta chains given below trace back to one sample, sequenced in a study of blood T cell repertoires in COVID-19. Assay: immunoSEQ multiplex PCR; the TCRdb copy retains only in-frame clones and omits some. The data show approximately 150,000 clones, 88% seen once. Sequencing was performed on peripheral blood. The receptors shown here come from a woman in her forties or fifties with acute or convalescent COVID-19.

The chain recombines TRBV7-9 with TRBJ1-6; 8 bases are shared with TRBD1. V shed 0 bases and J 9 bases; nucleotides not matched to a gene: 10. This CDR3 comprises 17 residues. The germline V gene encodes CDR1 SEHNR and CDR2 FQNEAQ (reference sequence). CDR3 sequence reads: CASSLAVAGTGSSPLHF. CDR3 coding DNA: TGTGCCAGCAGCTTAGCCGTAGCCGGGACAGGTTCTTCACCCCTCCACTTT.

V and J are TRBV5-1 and TRBJ1-1; D is ambiguous. Trimming left V 4 bases short and J 1 base short, with 11 bases between. There are 14 residues in the CDR3. Germline V gene data show CDR1 as SGHRS and CDR2 as YFSETQ. The CDR3 region is CASSGTTGNTEAFF. The DNA for the CDR3 is TGCGCCAGCAGCGGCACGACGGGGAACACTGAAGCTTTCTTT.

The chain links TRBV2 to TRBJ1-1; D uncertain. CDR1 and CDR2 (germline): SNHLY, FYNNEI. V lost 3 bases and J lost 1, with 9 bases in between. CDR3 length: 14 amino acids. The CDR3 here is CASSDQVTNTEAFF. The CDR3 nucleotides are TGTGCCAGCAGTGATCAGGTCACGAACACTGAAGCTTTCTTT.

V usage is TRBV21-1 and J usage is TRBJ1-1. TRBV21-1 is a known pseudogene. The CDR3 is 15 amino acids. CDR3 DNA sequence: TGTGCCAGCAGCAAACCGCGGGGACTGAACACTGAAGCTTTCTTT. Residues: CASSKPRGLNTEAFF.

V and J are TRBV14 and TRBJ2-3; TRBD2 aligns across 12 bases. Germline V gene data show CDR1 as SGHDN and CDR2 as FVKESK. Unmatched junction bases numbered 7, after V lost 2 bases and J lost 4 bases. This CDR3 spans 17 amino acids. As DNA, the CDR3 is TGTGCCAGCAGCCAATCCCTCCTAGCGGGAGGGTCAGATACGCAGTATTTT. As protein: CASSQSLLAGGSDTQYF.

The V gene is TRBV29-1, the J gene TRBJ2-7; the D is unclear. The CDR3 consists of 11 residues. With 4 bases removed from V and 6 bases from J, the gap between germline ends came to 10 bases. Germline assignment: CDR1 SQVTM and CDR2 ANQGSEA. The CDR3 is CSVVAQPEQYF. The CDR3 bases are TGCAGCGTTGTTGCACAGCCCGAGCAGTACTTC.

The chain combines TRBV5-1 with TRBJ1-4; tentative D call: TRBD1 (6 bases). Germline values: CDR1 SGHRS, CDR2 YFSETQ. The CDR3 consists of 14 residues. V gave up 0 bases and J gave up 7 bases, with 10 bases separating them. DNA of the CDR3: TGCGCCAGCAGCTTGGACAGGGAGGGTGAAAAACTGTTTTTT. It specifies CASSLDREGEKLFF.